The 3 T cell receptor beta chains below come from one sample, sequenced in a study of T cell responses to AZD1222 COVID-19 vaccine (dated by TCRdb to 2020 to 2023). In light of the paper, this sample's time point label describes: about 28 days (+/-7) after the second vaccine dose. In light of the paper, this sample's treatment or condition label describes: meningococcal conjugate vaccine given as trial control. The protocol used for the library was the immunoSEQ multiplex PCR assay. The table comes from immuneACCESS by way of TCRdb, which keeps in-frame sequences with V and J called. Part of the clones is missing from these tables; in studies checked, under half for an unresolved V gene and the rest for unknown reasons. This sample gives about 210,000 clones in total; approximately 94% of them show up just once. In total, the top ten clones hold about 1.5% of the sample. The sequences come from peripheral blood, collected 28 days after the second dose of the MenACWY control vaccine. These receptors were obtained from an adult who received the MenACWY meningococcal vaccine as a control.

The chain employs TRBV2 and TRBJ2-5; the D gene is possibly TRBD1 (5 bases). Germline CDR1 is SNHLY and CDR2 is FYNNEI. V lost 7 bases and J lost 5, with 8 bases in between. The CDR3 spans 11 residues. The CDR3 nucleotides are TGTGCCAGCAAGGGGTTGGAGACCCAGTACTTC. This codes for CASKGLETQYF. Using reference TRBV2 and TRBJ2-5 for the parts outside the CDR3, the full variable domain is EPEVTQTPSHQVTQMGQEVILRCVPISNHLYFYWYRQILGQKVEFLVSFYNNEISEKSEIFDDQFSVERPDGSNFTLKIRSTKLEDSAMYFCASKGLETQYFGPGTRLLVL.

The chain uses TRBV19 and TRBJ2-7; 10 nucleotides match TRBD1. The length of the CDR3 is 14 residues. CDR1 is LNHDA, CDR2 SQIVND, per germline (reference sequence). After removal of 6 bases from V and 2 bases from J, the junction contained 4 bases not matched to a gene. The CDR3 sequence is CASSQGTGAYEQYF. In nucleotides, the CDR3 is TGTGCCAGTAGCCAAGGGACAGGGGCCTACGAGCAGTACTTC. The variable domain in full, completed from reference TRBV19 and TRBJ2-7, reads DGGITQSPKYLFRKEGQNVTLSCEQNLNHDAMYWYRQDPGQGLRLIYYSQIVNDFQKGDIAEGYSVSREKKESFPLTVTSAQKNPTAFYLCASSQGTGAYEQYFGPGTRLTVT.

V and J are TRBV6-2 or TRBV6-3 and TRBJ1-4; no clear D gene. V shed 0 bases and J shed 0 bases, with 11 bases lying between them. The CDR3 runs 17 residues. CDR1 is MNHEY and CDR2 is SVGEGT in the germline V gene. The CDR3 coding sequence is TGTGCCAGCAGTTACTCGTCTACGGCTGCAACTAATGAAAAACTGTTTTTT. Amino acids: CASSYSSTAATNEKLFF.